This record covers a single T cell receptor (beta chain). Data came from immunoSEQ multiplex PCR; TCRdb stores just in-frame clones and leaves some out. The sample carries about 4,200 clones, roughly a quarter recorded once. The treatment here: randomized to nivolumab then ipilimumab (arm A) or the reverse (arm B). Looked up from germline, CDR1 is LNHDA and CDR2 is SQIVND (reference sequence). CDR3 length: 14 amino acids. V lost 4 bases to trimming and J lost 5 bases, with 14 bases between them. These data belong to a study of sequential checkpoint blockade in melanoma. Background on the study: Patients were randomized 1:1 to nivolumab-then-ipilimumab or ipilimumab-then-nivolumab first-line.

The rearrangement uses TRBV19 and TRBJ1-1, with TRBD1 as a possible D gene (6 bases). The sequencing used tumor tissue (inferred from file names), collected from a patient given nivolumab and ipilimumab in sequence. This TCR came from a human donor with melanoma. CDR3 in DNA: TGTGCCAGTAGTACAGACAGGTTGGGGACTGAAGCTTTCTTT. As protein: CASSTDRLGTEAFF.